The source of this TCR beta chain is a study of cytomegalovirus exposure and HLA in healthy donors. Germline V gene data show CDR1 as SGHTA and CDR2 as FQGNSA. This CDR3 has 15 residues. The V end lost 4 bases, the J end lost 2 bases, and 14 bases lay between the germline ends. 60 Vbeta and 13 Jbeta primers were used in PCR. The data were produced by immunoSEQ multiplex PCR, yet TCRdb's version contains in-frame clones alone and is incomplete. The table has 150,000 to 180,000 clones, approximately 80% seen once. This chain uses TRBV7-2 with TRBJ1-2; D might be TRBD1 (6 bases). This TCR was recovered from a man aged 25-45 years in good health and CMV-seropositive. Sequenced sample: PBMCs. The CDR3 DNA reads as TGTGCCAGCAGCTATCGGGGGGGGCGCAACTATGGCTACACCTTC. Its translation: CASSYRGGRNYGYTF.